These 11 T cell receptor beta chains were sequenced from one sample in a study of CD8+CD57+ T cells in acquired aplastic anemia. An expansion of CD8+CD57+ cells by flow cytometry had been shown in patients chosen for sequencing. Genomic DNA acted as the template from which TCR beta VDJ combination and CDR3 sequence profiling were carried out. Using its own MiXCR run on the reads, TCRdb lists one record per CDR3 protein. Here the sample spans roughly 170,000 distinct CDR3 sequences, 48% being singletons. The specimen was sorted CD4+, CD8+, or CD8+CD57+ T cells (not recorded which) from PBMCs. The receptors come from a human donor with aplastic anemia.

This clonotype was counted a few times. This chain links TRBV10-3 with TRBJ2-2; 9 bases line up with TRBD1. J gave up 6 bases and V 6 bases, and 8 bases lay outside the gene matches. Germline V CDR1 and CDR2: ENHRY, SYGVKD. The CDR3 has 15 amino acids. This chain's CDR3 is CAISPGQGLSGELFF. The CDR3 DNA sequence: TGTGCCATCAGCCCGGGACAGGGTTTATCCGGGGAGCTGTTTTTT.

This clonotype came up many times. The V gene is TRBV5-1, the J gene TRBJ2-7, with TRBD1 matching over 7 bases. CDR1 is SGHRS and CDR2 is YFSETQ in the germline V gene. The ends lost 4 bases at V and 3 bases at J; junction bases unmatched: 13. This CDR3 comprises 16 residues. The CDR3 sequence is CASSTGQTTLLYEQYF. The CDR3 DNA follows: TGCGCCAGCAGCACGGGACAGACCACTTTACTCTACGAGCAGTACTTC.

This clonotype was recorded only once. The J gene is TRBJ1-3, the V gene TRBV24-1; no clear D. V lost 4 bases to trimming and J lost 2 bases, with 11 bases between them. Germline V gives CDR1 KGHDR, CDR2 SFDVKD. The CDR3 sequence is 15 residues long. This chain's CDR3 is CATSEGGVTGNTIYF. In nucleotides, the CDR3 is TGTGCCACCAGTGAAGGTGGAGTCACTGGAAACACCATATATTTT.

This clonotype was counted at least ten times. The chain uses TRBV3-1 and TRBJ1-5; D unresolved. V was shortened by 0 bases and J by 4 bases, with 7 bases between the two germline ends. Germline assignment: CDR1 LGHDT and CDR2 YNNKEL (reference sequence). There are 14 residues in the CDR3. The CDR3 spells CASSQDRGNQPQHF. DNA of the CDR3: TGTGCCAGCAGCCAAGACCGGGGAAATCAGCCCCAGCATTTT.

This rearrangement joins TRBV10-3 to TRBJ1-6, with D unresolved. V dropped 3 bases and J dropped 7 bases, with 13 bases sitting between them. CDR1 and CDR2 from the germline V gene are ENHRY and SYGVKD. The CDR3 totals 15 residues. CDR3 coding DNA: TGTGCCATCAGTGACGAATATGGGAACAATTCACCCCTCCACTTT. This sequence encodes CAISDEYGNNSPLHF.

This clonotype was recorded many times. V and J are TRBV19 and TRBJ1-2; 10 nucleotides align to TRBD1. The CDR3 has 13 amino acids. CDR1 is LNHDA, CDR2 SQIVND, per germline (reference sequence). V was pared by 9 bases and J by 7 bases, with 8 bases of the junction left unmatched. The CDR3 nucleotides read TGTGCCAGCTCCGGGACAGGGGTTAGTGGCTACACCTTC. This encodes CASSGTGVSGYTF.

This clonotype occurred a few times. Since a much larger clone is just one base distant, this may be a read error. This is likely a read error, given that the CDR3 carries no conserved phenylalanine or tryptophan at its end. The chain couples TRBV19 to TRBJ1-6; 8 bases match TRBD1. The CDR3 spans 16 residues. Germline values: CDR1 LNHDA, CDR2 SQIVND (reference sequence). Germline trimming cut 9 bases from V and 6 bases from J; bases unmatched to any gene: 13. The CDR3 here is CASARTGTGFNSPLHL. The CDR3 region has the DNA TGTGCCAGCGCCAGAACCGGGACAGGCTTTAATTCACCCCTCCACCTT.

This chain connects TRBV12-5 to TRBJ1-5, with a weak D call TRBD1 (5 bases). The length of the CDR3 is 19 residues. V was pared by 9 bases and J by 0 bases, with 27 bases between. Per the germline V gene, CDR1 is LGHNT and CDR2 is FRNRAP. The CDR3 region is CASGTGRDPGRYSNQPQHF. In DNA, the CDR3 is TGTGCTAGCGGGACGGGGAGAGACCCGGGAAGGTATAGCAATCAGCCCCAGCATTTT. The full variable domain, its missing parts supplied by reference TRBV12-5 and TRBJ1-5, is DARVTQTPRHKVTEMGQEVTMRCQPILGHNTVFWYRQTMMQGLELLAYFRNRAPLDDSGMPKDRFSAEMPDATLATLKIQPSEPRDSAVYFCASGTGRDPGRYSNQPQHFGDGTRLSIL.

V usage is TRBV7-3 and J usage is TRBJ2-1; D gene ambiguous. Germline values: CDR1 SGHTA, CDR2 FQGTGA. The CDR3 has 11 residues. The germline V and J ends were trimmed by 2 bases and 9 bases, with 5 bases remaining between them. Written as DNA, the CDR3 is TGTGCCAGCAGCTTAGGCGCTGAGCAGTTCTTC. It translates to CASSLGAEQFF.

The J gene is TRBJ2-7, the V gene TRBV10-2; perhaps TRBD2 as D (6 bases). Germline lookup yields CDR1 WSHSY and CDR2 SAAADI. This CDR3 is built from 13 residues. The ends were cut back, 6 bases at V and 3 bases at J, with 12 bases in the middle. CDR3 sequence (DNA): TGCGCCAGCAGACGGGAGTCCCTCTACGAGCAGTACTTC. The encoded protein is CASRRESLYEQYF.

The CDR3 sequence: CAISLGGFSNQPQHF. The DNA of the CDR3 is TGTGCCATCAGTTTGGGCGGTTTTTCTAATCAGCCCCAGCATTTT. The chain couples TRBV10-3 to TRBJ1-5, with D unresolved. The CDR3 is 15 amino acids. The germline V and J ends were trimmed by 5 bases and 4 bases, with 15 bases remaining between them. Germline loops: CDR1 ENHRY, CDR2 SYGVKD.